Listed here are 17 T cell receptor beta chains from one sample, sequenced in a study of T cell responses to AZD1222 COVID-19 vaccine (dated by TCRdb to the early 2020s). The time point tag for this specimen amounts to: baseline before first vaccination. The library was produced with the immunoSEQ multiplex PCR assay. As stored in TCRdb, this immuneACCESS dataset retains in-frame rearrangements with V and J assigned. A fraction of the clones does not appear; measured against another copy, unresolved V genes explain less than half of the discrepancy, and the remainder lacks a known reason. This sample holds roughly 100,000 clones; 90% were observed only once. The ten biggest clones cover about 4.9% of the sample. The material sequenced was peripheral blood, taken on day 0 of AZD1222 vaccination. These receptors were collected from an adult in good health.

The chain links TRBV6-1 to TRBJ1-5; D remains unclear. The V gene lost 0 bases and the J gene lost 4 bases, with 10 bases spanning the gap. Germline values: CDR1 MNHNS, CDR2 SASEGT. CDR3 length: 15 residues. As DNA, the CDR3 is TGTGCCAGCAGTGAAGCGTCGGGGATTAATCAGCCCCAGCATTTT. This sequence encodes CASSEASGINQPQHF.

This chain joins TRBV30 and TRBJ1-4, with D hard to call. Trimming took off 6 bases at V and 0 bases at J, with 11 bases between the two ends. Germline V gene sequence: CDR1 GTSNPN, CDR2 SVGIG (reference sequence). The CDR3 consists of 14 residues. The chain's CDR3 is CACRPDSTNEKLFF. The CDR3 DNA sequence: TGTGCCTGCCGGCCGGACTCAACTAATGAAAAACTGTTTTTT.

This chain connects TRBV18 to TRBJ2-2, with 8 bases matching TRBD2. V shed 0 bases and J 2 bases; nucleotides not matched to a gene: 8. The CDR3 runs to 18 residues. CDR1 and CDR2 (germline): KGHSH, LQKENI. Written as DNA, the CDR3 is TGTGCCAGCTCACCACCATCTTTGAGCGGGAGAAACACCGGGGAGCTGTTTTTT. Protein: CASSPPSLSGRNTGELFF.

J is TRBJ2-2 and V is TRBV15; a weak D match, TRBD1 (6 bases). Trimming left V 3 bases short and J 4 bases short, with 18 bases between. CDR1 is LNHNV and CDR2 is YYDKDF in the germline V gene (reference sequence). CDR3 length: 17 amino acids. CDR3 residues: CATSRTMGARATGELFF. As DNA, the CDR3 is TGTGCCACCAGCAGGACTATGGGGGCGCGGGCCACCGGGGAGCTGTTTTTT.

In its sample, this clone was seen a few times. The chain joins TRBV3-1 (or the pseudogene TRBV3-2) to TRBJ1-1; D not resolved. CDR3 length equals 13 residues. V gave up 1 base and J gave up 0 bases, with 3 bases separating them. The germline CDR1 and CDR2 sequences are LGHDT and YNNKEL (reference sequence). In DNA, the CDR3 is TGTGCCAGCAGCCAAGTTATGAACACTGAAGCTTTCTTT. It translates to CASSQVMNTEAFF.

In its sample, this clone was seen once. This chain uses TRBV5-6 with TRBJ2-1, with 10 nucleotides matching TRBD1. CDR1 and CDR2 (germline): SGHDT, YYEEEE. This CDR3 is 14 amino acids long. V lost 2 bases to trimming and J lost 12 bases; unmatched junction nucleotides: 8. CDR3 sequence: CASSFRDRGGGQFF. The CDR3 DNA reads as TGTGCCAGCAGCTTTAGGGACAGGGGAGGTGGGCAGTTCTTC.

The V call is TRBV28, the J call TRBJ1-5; no firm D call. Trimming took 7 bases from V and 3 from J, leaving 10 bases between them. This CDR3 has 13 amino acids. Germline V CDR1 and CDR2: MDHEN, SYDVKM. In nucleotides, the CDR3 is TGTGCCAGCATCTGGGGTTTCAATCAGCCCCAGCATTTT. It encodes CASIWGFNQPQHF.

This clone was seen just once. The genes are TRBV20-1 and TRBJ2-1; 13 bases line up with TRBD2. V was clipped by 3 bases and J by 4 bases; unmatched bases: 6. The germline gives CDR1 DFQATT, CDR2 SNEGSKA (reference sequence). This CDR3 spans 16 amino acids. CDR3 nucleotides: TGCAGTGCTAGTGACTCACTAGCGGGAGGGTACAATGAGCAGTTCTTC. Amino acids: CSASDSLAGGYNEQFF.

The genes are TRBV11-2 and TRBJ1-5, with TRBD1 identical over 9 bases. CDR1 SGHAT and CDR2 FQNNGV come from the germline V gene. The junction had 8 bases not matched to a gene; V was cut back by 5 bases and J by 6 bases. CDR3 length equals 15 residues. The CDR3 protein is CASSIGTGRFQPQHF. CDR3 nucleotides: TGTGCCAGCAGCATTGGGACAGGGAGATTTCAGCCCCAGCATTTT.

J is TRBJ2-7 and V is TRBV2, with TRBD2 matching over 8 bases. The CDR3 has 15 residues. The germline V gene has CDR1 SNHLY and CDR2 FYNNEI. Trimming cost V 3 bases and J 0 bases; bases outside gene matches: 4. CDR3: CASSDASGFSYEQYF. The CDR3 DNA sequence: TGTGCCAGCAGTGATGCTAGCGGGTTCTCCTACGAGCAGTACTTC.

V is TRBV28 and J is TRBJ2-2; no reliable D call. CDR3 length: 11 amino acids. Looked up from germline, CDR1 is MDHEN and CDR2 is SYDVKM. The ends were cut back, 2 bases at V and 7 bases at J, with 2 bases in the middle. CDR3 DNA: TGTGCCAGCAGTTTAGTCGGGGAGCTGTTTTTT. This encodes CASSLVGELFF.

This sequence joins TRBV7-9 and TRBJ1-5, with D maybe TRBD1 (5 bases). The CDR3 is 13 amino acids. Germline V gene sequence: CDR1 SEHNR, CDR2 FQNEAQ (reference sequence). V was cut by 5 bases and J by 9 bases, with 14 bases left in between. DNA of the CDR3: TGTGCCAGCAGCCGGGGCCCCTCTGGGCCCCAGCATTTT. The encoded protein is CASSRGPSGPQHF.

The chain joins TRBV11-2 to TRBJ2-7; TRBD2 matches at 12 bases. The CDR3 has 15 residues. In germline, CDR1 is SGHAT, CDR2 FQNNGV. V was clipped by 1 base and J by 3 bases; unmatched bases: 1. CDR3 sequence: CASSLGTSGIYEQYF. For the CDR3, the DNA is TGTGCCAGCAGCTTAGGGACTAGCGGGATCTACGAGCAGTACTTC.

The V gene is TRBV6-5, the J gene TRBJ2-2; 7 bases match TRBD2. The CDR3 has 15 residues. V trimming: 8 bases; J trimming: 7 bases; junction bases outside the gene matches: 13. Germline V gene data show CDR1 as MNHEY and CDR2 as SVGAGI. Here the CDR3 DNA reads TGTGCCAGCCGGCGCGGGGAGGGAGGTCACGGGGAGCTGTTTTTT. Amino acids: CASRRGEGGHGELFF.

This chain connects TRBV7-3 to TRBJ2-3; maybe TRBD2 (5 bases). CDR1 is SGHTA, CDR2 FQGTGA, per germline. The CDR3 length is 15 residues. V was cut by 2 bases and J by 9 bases, with 18 bases left in between. The CDR3 DNA follows: TGTGCCAGCAGCTTAGCCCCGACTGGGTCGGGAACGCAGTATTTT. Amino acid sequence: CASSLAPTGSGTQYF.

The V and J genes are TRBV4-2 and TRBJ2-7, with D possibly being TRBD1 (7 bases). The CDR3 length is 15 residues. Germline V lookup: CDR1 LGHNA, CDR2 YNFKEQ. Between the trimmed V and J ends, which lost 0 bases and 3 bases, there was a span of 12 bases. In DNA form, the CDR3 reads TGTGCCAGCAGCCAAGACAGGGGGGCACGCTACGAGCAGTACTTC. Residues: CASSQDRGARYEQYF.

The chain combines TRBV7-2 with TRBJ2-7; D call uncertain. The germline V gene encodes CDR1 SGHTA and CDR2 FQGNSA. This CDR3 is built from 13 residues. Between the trimmed V and J ends, which lost 4 bases and 6 bases, there was a span of 13 bases. CDR3 in DNA: TGTGCCAGCAGCTCCTTGACTGCGGCCGAGCAGTACTTC. Its translation: CASSSLTAAEQYF.